This T cell receptor beta chain was recovered during a study of blood T cell repertoires in COVID-19. The germline CDR1 and CDR2 sequences are SNHLY and FYNNEI. There are 16 residues in the CDR3. V shed 4 bases, J shed 6 bases, and the junction held 10 bases outside the gene matches. Original processing notes: Reference gene primer amplification yielded estimated nucleated cell counts. Profiling relied on immunoSEQ multiplex PCR, and the TCRdb table lists in-frame clones only, not all of them. V, J and clone size reflect that table, while D and trimming were determined from the DNA. The sample gives 78,000 or so clones, 83% of which show up once; roughly 6% is in the top ten.

This sequence joins TRBV2 and TRBJ1-5; TRBD1 agrees at 9 bases. The sequence was collected from a woman aged 60-70 years with acute or convalescent COVID-19. Sequencing input: peripheral blood. The CDR3 is CASSGDRDRVSQPQHF. DNA of the CDR3: TGTGCCAGCAGTGGGGACCGGGACAGGGTTTCTCAGCCCCAGCATTTT. Full variable domain (missing parts from reference TRBV2 and TRBJ1-5): EPEVTQTPSHQVTQMGQEVILRCVPISNHLYFYWYRQILGQKVEFLVSFYNNEISEKSEIFDDQFSVERPDGSNFTLKIRSTKLEDSAMYFCASSGDRDRVSQPQHFGDGTRLSIL.